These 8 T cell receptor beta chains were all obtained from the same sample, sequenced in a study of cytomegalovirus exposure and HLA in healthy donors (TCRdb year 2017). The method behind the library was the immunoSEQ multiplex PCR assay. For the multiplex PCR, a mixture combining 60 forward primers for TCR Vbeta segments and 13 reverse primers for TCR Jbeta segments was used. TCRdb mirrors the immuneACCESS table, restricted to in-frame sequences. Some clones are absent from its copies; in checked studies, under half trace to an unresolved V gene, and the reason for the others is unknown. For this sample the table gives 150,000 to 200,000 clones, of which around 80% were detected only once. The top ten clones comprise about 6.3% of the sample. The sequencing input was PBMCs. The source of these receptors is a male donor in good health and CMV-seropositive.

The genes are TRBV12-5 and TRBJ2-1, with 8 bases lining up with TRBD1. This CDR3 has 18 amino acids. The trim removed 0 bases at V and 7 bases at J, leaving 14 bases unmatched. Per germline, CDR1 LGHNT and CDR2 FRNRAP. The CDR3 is CASGLVPGYRGSLNEQFF. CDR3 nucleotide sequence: TGTGCTAGTGGTTTGGTACCAGGTTACAGGGGGTCCCTAAATGAGCAGTTCTTC.

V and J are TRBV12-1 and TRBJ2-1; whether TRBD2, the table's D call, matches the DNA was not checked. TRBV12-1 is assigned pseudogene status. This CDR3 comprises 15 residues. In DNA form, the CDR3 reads TGTGCCAGCAGCTTCCTAGTCCCGCGGGACAATGAGCAGTTCTTC. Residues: CASSFLVPRDNEQFF.

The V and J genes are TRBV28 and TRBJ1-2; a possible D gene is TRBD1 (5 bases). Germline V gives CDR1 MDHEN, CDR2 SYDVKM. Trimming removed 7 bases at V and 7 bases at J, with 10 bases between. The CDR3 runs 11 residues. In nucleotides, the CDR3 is TGTGCCAGCACCCGGAGGGGTGGCTACACCTTC. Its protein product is CASTRRGGYTF.

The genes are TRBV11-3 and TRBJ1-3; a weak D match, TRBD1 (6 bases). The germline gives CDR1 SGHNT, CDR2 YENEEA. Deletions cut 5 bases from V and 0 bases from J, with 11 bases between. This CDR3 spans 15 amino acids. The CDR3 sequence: CASSAGGASGNTIYF. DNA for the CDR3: TGTGCCAGCAGCGCTGGGGGCGCCTCTGGAAACACCATATATTTT. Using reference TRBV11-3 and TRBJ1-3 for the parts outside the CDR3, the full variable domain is EAGVVQSPRYKIIEKKQPVAFWCNPISGHNTLYWYLQNLGQGPELLIRYENEEAVDDSQLPKDRFSAERLKGVDSTLKIQPAELGDSAVYLCASSAGGASGNTIYFGEGSWLTVV.

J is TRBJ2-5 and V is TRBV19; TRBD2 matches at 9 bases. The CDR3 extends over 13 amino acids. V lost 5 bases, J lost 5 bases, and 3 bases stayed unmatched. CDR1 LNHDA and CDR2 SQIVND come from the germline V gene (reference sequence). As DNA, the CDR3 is TGTGCCAGTAGTTTCGGACTAGCGGAGACCCAGTACTTC. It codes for CASSFGLAETQYF.

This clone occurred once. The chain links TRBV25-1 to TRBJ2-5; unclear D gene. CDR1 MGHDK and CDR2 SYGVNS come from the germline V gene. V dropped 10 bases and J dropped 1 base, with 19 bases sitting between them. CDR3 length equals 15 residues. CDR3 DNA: TGTGCCACCTCCCCCCGGGTGGGTGGCCAAGAGACCCAGTACTTC. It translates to CATSPRVGGQETQYF.

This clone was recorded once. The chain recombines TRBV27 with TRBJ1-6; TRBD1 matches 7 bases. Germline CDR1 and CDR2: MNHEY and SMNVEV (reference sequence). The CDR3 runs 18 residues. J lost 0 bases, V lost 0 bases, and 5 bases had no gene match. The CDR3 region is CASSLSRQGSSYNSPLHF. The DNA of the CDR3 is TGTGCCAGCAGTTTATCAAGACAGGGAAGCTCCTATAATTCACCCCTCCACTTT.

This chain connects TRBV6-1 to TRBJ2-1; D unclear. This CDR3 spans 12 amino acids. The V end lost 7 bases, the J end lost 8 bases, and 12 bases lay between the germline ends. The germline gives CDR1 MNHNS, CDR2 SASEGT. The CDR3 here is CASKRLSDEQFF. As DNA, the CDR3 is TGTGCCAGCAAACGACTGTCAGATGAGCAGTTCTTC.